What follows are 16 T cell receptor beta chains derived from one specimen sequenced in a study of response to subunit inactivated influenza vaccine. TCRdb analysed the RT-PCR reads with MiXCR anew, one entry per CDR3 protein. The table has around 500,000 distinct CDR3 sequences, roughly 9.8% seen once; the top ten hold roughly 12%. The source material was PBMCs from blood, sampled about 40 days after vaccination. These receptors were obtained from a middle-aged man who received an inactivated influenza vaccine.

About this clonotype: Mismatch with germline at one junction end may stem from a read error. This chain connects TRBV6-2 or TRBV6-3 to TRBJ1-5, with 9 nucleotides matching TRBD1. The CDR3 runs to 14 residues. Germline V gene lookup returns CDR1 MNHEY and CDR2 SVGEGT. The chain's CDR3 is CVSSYTGGGQPQHF. As DNA, the CDR3 is TGTGTCAGCAGTTATACAGGGGGCGGTCAGCCCCAGCATTTT.

This clonotype was seen a handful of times. This sequence joins TRBV6-5 and TRBJ1-3, with TRBD1 identical over 7 bases. CDR3 size: 12 residues. CDR1 is MNHEY, CDR2 SVGAGI, per germline. V shed 4 bases, J shed 16 bases, and the junction held 10 bases outside the gene matches. The CDR3 coding sequence is TGTGCCAGCAGTTCTCGACAGGGCTGGAAGTATTTT. Protein: CASSSRQGWKYF.

This clonotype occurred a few times. The rearrangement uses TRBV29-1 and TRBJ2-3, with 7 bases aligning to TRBD1. Germline V CDR1 and CDR2: SQVTM, ANQGSEA. V lost 5 bases to trimming and J lost 2 bases; unmatched junction nucleotides: 10. There are 15 residues in the CDR3. The chain's CDR3 is CSVRAGTAHTDTQYF. The CDR3 nucleotides read TGCAGCGTTAGGGCAGGGACAGCACACACAGATACGCAGTATTTT.

This clonotype was recorded many times. The chain links TRBV5-1 to TRBJ2-5, with D possibly TRBD1 on 5 matching bases. This CDR3 region has 14 residues. Trimming pared 1 base from V and 5 bases from J, leaving 12 bases between. Looked up from germline, CDR1 is SGHRS and CDR2 is YFSETQ. The CDR3 here is CASSLNQGRETQYF. The CDR3 region has the DNA TGCGCCAGCAGCTTGAACCAGGGTAGGGAGACCCAGTACTTC.

V gene TRBV20-1 combines with J gene TRBJ2-1; D possibly corresponds to TRBD2 (5 bases). CDR3 length: 15 residues. The germline V and J ends were trimmed by 4 bases and 2 bases, with 15 bases remaining between them. The germline gives CDR1 DFQATT, CDR2 SNEGSKA (reference sequence). This CDR3 reads CSATVRAPPYNEQFF. CDR3 DNA: TGCAGTGCTACAGTGCGGGCCCCCCCCTACAATGAGCAGTTCTTC.

In this sample, this clonotype turned up a few times. The V and J genes are TRBV2 and TRBJ2-6, with D maybe TRBD2 (6 bases). The ends were cut back, 3 bases at V and 0 bases at J, with 12 bases in the middle. The length of the CDR3 is 17 residues. CDR1 is SNHLY, CDR2 FYNNEI, per germline. CDR3 protein: CASSDEGGSSGANVLTF. The CDR3 nucleotides are TGTGCCAGCAGTGACGAGGGAGGCTCCTCTGGGGCCAACGTCCTGACTTTC.

This clonotype showed up just a few times. The chain carries TRBV20-1 and TRBJ1-2; D is perhaps TRBD1 (5 bases). Germline V gene lookup returns CDR1 DFQATT and CDR2 SNEGSKA (reference sequence). CDR3 length equals 15 residues. V was clipped by 6 bases and J by 0 bases, with 17 bases between them. CDR3 in DNA: TGCAGTGCCGAACTCCGGGGACCCACTAACTATGGCTACACCTTC. Protein product: CSAELRGPTNYGYTF.

This clonotype was seen ten or more times. This rearrangement joins TRBV10-1 to TRBJ2-7, with D possibly matching TRBD1 (6 bases). Per the germline V gene, CDR1 is WNHNN and CDR2 is SYGVQD (reference sequence). V was trimmed by 6 bases and J by 5 bases, leaving 14 bases between them. The CDR3 is made up of 13 amino acids. For the CDR3, the DNA is TGCGCCAGCAGCCCTGGGACAATCCACGAGCAGTACTTC. Translation: CASSPGTIHEQYF.

This clonotype was seen a few times. The chain recombines TRBV20-1 with TRBJ2-3; D ambiguous. The germline V gene has CDR1 DFQATT and CDR2 SNEGSKA (reference sequence). Trimming left V 6 bases short and J 0 bases short, with 10 bases between. This CDR3 has 13 residues. Here the CDR3 reads CSAGRTSTDTQYF. CDR3 bases: TGCAGTGCGGGAAGGACGAGCACAGATACGCAGTATTTT.

This clonotype occurred many times. J is TRBJ2-7 and V is TRBV20-1; D is ambiguous. This CDR3 comprises 14 residues. Between the trimmed V and J ends, which lost 3 bases and 2 bases, there was a span of 14 bases. CDR1 DFQATT and CDR2 SNEGSKA come from the germline V gene (reference sequence). CDR3 region: CSASDVDSPYEQYF. The CDR3 DNA reads as TGCAGTGCTAGTGATGTAGACTCGCCCTACGAGCAGTACTTC.

The chain is built from TRBV6-2 or TRBV6-3 and TRBJ2-1; TRBD2 aligns across 10 bases. The CDR3 is 15 amino acids. Losses at the gene ends were 6 bases for V and 8 bases for J; bases not matched to a gene: 10. Germline CDR1 is MNHEY and CDR2 is SVGEGT. For the CDR3, the DNA is TGTGCCAGCAGCCCCCTAGCGGGAGTGTGGGATGAGCAGTTCTTC. This codes for CASSPLAGVWDEQFF.

The J gene is TRBJ2-1, the V gene TRBV4-3, with 10 nucleotides matching TRBD2. The CDR3 is 17 residues long. Germline trimming cut 5 bases from V and 9 bases from J; bases unmatched to any gene: 16. Germline V lookup: CDR1 LGHNA, CDR2 YSLEER. CDR3 loop: CASSWGGMASGSSEQFF. The CDR3 bases are TGCGCCAGCAGCTGGGGGGGTATGGCTAGCGGGAGCAGTGAGCAGTTCTTC.

This clonotype was recorded at least ten times. The chain combines TRBV5-1 with TRBJ1-1; 7 positions agree with TRBD1. The CDR3 runs 15 residues. The germline V gene has CDR1 SGHRS and CDR2 YFSETQ. V trimming: 4 bases; J trimming: 0 bases; junction bases outside the gene matches: 6. DNA of the CDR3: TGCGCCAGCAGCCTTCGGACAGGCATGAACACTGAAGCTTTCTTT. Residues: CASSLRTGMNTEAFF.

The table lists this clonotype with a few counts. V gene TRBV25-1 combines with J gene TRBJ2-7; 8 bases are shared with TRBD1. Germline V lookup: CDR1 MGHDK, CDR2 SYGVNS. There are 14 residues in the CDR3. V lost 1 base to trimming and J lost 3 bases; unmatched junction nucleotides: 2. The CDR3 region has the DNA TGTGCCAGCAGTGAATTTGACAGGGGCTACGAGCAGTACTTC. Translating gives CASSEFDRGYEQYF.

This clonotype has a count of ten or more. This chain links TRBV28 with TRBJ2-7; perhaps TRBD2 as D (7 bases). V lost 8 bases to trimming and J lost 1 base, with 15 bases between them. The CDR3 runs to 14 residues. Germline lookup yields CDR1 MDHEN and CDR2 SYDVKM. The CDR3 DNA reads TGTGCCAGCGGGTGGGGGGGGCGATCCTACGAGCAGTACTTC. Translation gives CASGWGGRSYEQYF.

The rearrangement uses TRBV4-3 and TRBJ2-2, with 9 bases that match TRBD1. Germline trimming cut 2 bases from V and 7 bases from J; bases unmatched to any gene: 5. The germline V gene encodes CDR1 LGHNA and CDR2 YSLEER. CDR3 length: 15 residues. The CDR3 bases are TGCGCCAGCAGCCAAACAGGGGGCTGGGGCGGGGAGCTGTTTTTT. Translation gives CASSQTGGWGGELFF.